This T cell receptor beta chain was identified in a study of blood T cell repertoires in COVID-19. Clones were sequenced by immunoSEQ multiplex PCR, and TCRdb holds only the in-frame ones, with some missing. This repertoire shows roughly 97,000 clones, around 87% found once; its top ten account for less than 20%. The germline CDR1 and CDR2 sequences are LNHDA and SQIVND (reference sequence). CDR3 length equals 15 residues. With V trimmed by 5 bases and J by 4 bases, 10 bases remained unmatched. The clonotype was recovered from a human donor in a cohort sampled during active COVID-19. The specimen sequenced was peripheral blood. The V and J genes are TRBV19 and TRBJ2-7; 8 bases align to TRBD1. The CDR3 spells CASSGNQGARYEQYF. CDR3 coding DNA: TGTGCCAGTAGTGGGAACCAGGGGGCGCGGTACGAGCAGTACTTC.